This T cell receptor beta chain comes out of a study of neoadjuvant anti-PD-1 for oral cavity cancer (dated by TCRdb to the early 2020s). Study-level background: Before undergoing curative-intent surgical resection, most patients got three to four biweekly nivolumab doses at 3 mg/kg. There were more than nine patients in the parent correlative cohort, and the response rate was 33%. Patients who did not progress were given a fourth nivolumab dose at about day 43 and had definitive surgical resection on days 50-56. Under RECIST 1.1, patients with complete response, partial response or stable disease were classed as responders, and patients with progression were classed as non-responders. Findings and caveats that apply to the study as a whole: The TCR analyses had only a few patients in each response group, and the authors called for validation in larger cohorts. Higher pretreatment blood TCRbeta clonality and lower post-treatment tumor TCRbeta clonality were correlated with higher pretreatment blood Treg/Th17 ratios. After neoadjuvant nivolumab, non-responders showed significantly higher T cell clonality (Gini index) in PBMCs than responders did.

The CDR3 goes from the cysteine to the phenylalanine over 15 residues. Kept here is only the CDR3 DNA, which spans 45 bases and is read in frame from base 1. Trimmed from V: 3 bases; trimmed from J: 5 bases; junction bases lacking a gene match: 4. Based on the germline V gene, the CDR1 and CDR2 sequences are SGHTA and FQGNSA. For deep sequencing, PBMC libraries mostly used around 0.45 ug of input genomic DNA, with six replicates for each sample. Following the manufacturer's instructions, the team built TCRbeta libraries using the immunoSEQ hsTCRbeta kit. The completed libraries were mixed into a single pool at 3 nM, then sequenced with an Illumina NovaSeq 6000 S4 flow cell. Regarding the original processing steps: Raw data preprocessing and quality control were performed with the immunoSEQ Analyzer. The analysis was restricted to productive rearrangements, with each unique CDR3 amino acid sequence defining a clonotype. Repertoire clonality was estimated as the Gini-Simpson index, which was calculated using the R package tcR. Gini indices were compared with Student's t test, and associations with tumor size change were assessed by Pearson correlation. In its TCRdb copy, this immuneACCESS table keeps in-frame sequences only and misses some clones. Where compared with another copy, unresolved V genes explain less than half of these, and the others have no known cause. The DNA gave D and trimming, while V, J and clone size come from that table. The sample includes over 15,000 clones, with about three fifths observed a single time. The top ten constitute approximately 3% of the sample.

Turning to this clone: It has no known antigen specificity. Base-call qualities are not available, and no considerably larger clone is one nucleotide away.

The time point label, as the study defines it: before neoadjuvant nivolumab. Patients had been newly diagnosed with stage II-IVA oral cavity squamous cell carcinoma, and no prior systemic or radiation treatment had been given to the patients. The cohort was made up of patients with locally advanced, HPV-negative oral cavity squamous cell carcinoma. No culture maintenance or expansion was done, as the peripheral blood mononuclear cells went straight to analysis. Samples came from a longitudinal correlative study of a single-arm phase II trial of neoadjuvant nivolumab in oral cavity squamous cell carcinoma. Genomic DNA-based TCRbeta sequencing was performed on subject-matched pre- and post-treatment PBMCs and tumors from three responders and three non-responders. Peripheral blood mononuclear cells were drawn once before nivolumab treatment and a second time after treatment, when surgery took place. Genomic DNA was isolated from PBMCs using the Maxwell RSC DNA from Cells kit.

The rearranged chain carries TRBV7-2 and TRBJ2-2; 9 bases in the junction line up with TRBD2. The receptor was isolated from a person between 35 and 79 years old with oral cavity squamous cell carcinoma. The starting material was PBMCs, obtained before nivolumab (anti-PD-1) treatment. CDR3 region: CASSFDSGSTGELFF. In nucleotides, the sequence is TGTGCCAGCAGCTTTGATAGCGGGAGTACCGGGGAGCTGTTTTTT.